This TCR beta chain was recovered during a study of blood T cell repertoires in COVID-19. Study details: Whether acute or convalescent, the COVID-19 samples came from the United States, Italy and Spain. T cells, B-cell-depleted T cells, or PBMCs supplied cDNA or gDNA.

Germline V lookup: CDR1 LNHDA, CDR2 SQIVND (reference sequence). With V trimmed by 5 bases and J by 3 bases, 9 bases remained unmatched. The CDR3 covers 16 residues. Clones were read by immunoSEQ multiplex PCR, and TCRdb kept only the in-frame ones, dropping some. The sample gives 150,000 or so clones, 84% of which show up once; 40% to 55% is in the top ten. Sequences were obtained from peripheral blood. J is TRBJ1-5 and V is TRBV19, with 8 positions matching TRBD1. The receptor was isolated from a human donor in a cohort sampled during active COVID-19. CDR3 DNA: TGTGCCAGTAGTCGAGAGATGACAGGGGTCAATCAGCCCCAGCATTTT. It translates to CASSREMTGVNQPQHF.